The rows below give T cell receptor beta chains drawn from one sample of a study of blood T cell repertoires in COVID-19. Libraries were prepared by immunoSEQ multiplex PCR; TCRdb keeps only in-frame clonotypes and omits some of them. The repertoire holds about 170,000 clones, with 65% to 85% as singletons. The sequenced sample consisted of peripheral blood. These receptors were taken from an older man with active or convalescent COVID-19. Both conserved end residues are part of each CDR3.

j_gene,v_gene,CDR3aa
TRBJ2-5,TRBV20-1,CSATDIAETQYF
TRBJ1-5,TRBV6-2/TRBV6-3,CASSYSIGTGDLNQPQHF
TRBJ1-2,TRBV19,CASSTSWTAQDGYTF
TRBJ1-4,TRBV5-1,CASSLAGEKLFF
TRBJ1-4,TRBV18,CASSPPAAAGQKLFF
TRBJ1-1,TRBV6-5,CASSFTGKAEAFF
TRBJ2-2,TRBV7-9,CASSLQGEVGTGELFF
TRBJ2-3,TRBV5-5,CASANTGTLDTQYF
TRBJ1-2,TRBV9,CASSARDRNYGYTF
TRBJ1-5,TRBV2,CASSDEVHSNQPQHF
TRBJ1-1,TRBV4-3,CASSQVPGTEAFF
TRBJ1-5,TRBV7-2,CASSLGDRVYSNQPQHF
TRBJ2-1,TRBV6-5,CASTILTGASEQFF
TRBJ2-3,TRBV5-4,CASSSRQLSSTDTQYF
TRBJ2-7,TRBV6-2/TRBV6-3,CASSRPQRVGSYEQYF
TRBJ1-1,TRBV6-1,CASSEMVDMNTEAFF
TRBJ2-5,TRBV7-2,CASSLEGLAGGGETQYF
TRBJ2-3,TRBV11-2,CASSLDSGAGGLDTQYF
TRBJ2-2,TRBV12-3/TRBV12-4,CASTLHASGELFF
TRBJ1-2,TRBV6-4,CASPDYGYTF
TRBJ2-1,TRBV30,CASATKPDEQFF
TRBJ1-2,TRBV10-3,CAISESGDRARHGYTF